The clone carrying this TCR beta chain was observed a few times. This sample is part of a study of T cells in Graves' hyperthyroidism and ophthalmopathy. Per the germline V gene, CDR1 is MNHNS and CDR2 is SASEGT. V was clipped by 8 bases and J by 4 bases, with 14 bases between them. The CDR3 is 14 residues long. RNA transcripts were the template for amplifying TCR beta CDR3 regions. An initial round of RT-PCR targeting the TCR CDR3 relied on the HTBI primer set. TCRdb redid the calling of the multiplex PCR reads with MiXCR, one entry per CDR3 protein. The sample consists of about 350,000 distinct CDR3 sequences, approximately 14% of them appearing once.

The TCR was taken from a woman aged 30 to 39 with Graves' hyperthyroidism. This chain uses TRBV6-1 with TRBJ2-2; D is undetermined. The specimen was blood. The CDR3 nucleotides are TGTGCCAGCCTCAGCTTAGGGTTCACCGGGGAGCTGTTTTTT. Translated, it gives CASLSLGFTGELFF.